The T cell receptor beta chain described here comes from a study of T cells after posttransplantation cyclophosphamide (dated by TCRdb to 2016 to 2017). For the wider study: Using TRB sequencing, the study followed how the T cell repertoire reconstituted after myeloablative bone marrow transplantation in which posttransplantation cyclophosphamide served as GVHD prophylaxis. Samples from 30 to 40 PTCy-treated patients and 16 related bone marrow donors of those patients were subjected to antigen receptor sequencing. Blood from every one of the approximately 33 PTCy patients who had 1-year posttransplant specimens underwent TRB sequencing. In 3 patients, TRB sequencing was also performed on up to roughly 3 more blood samples taken 2 to 5.2 years after transplant, and in a handful of patients, pretransplant blood was also TRB-sequenced. Because TRA and TRB clonality correlated tightly in 9 samples, later TCR analyses were limited to TRB. Public TRB sequences were queried against a database of over 3,500 sequences associated with responses to pathogens, tumor antigens, self-antigens and alloantigens. The study at large found these results: Across 45 or so patients, TRB clonality was highly associated with recipient CMV seropositivity and CMV reactivation, and PTCy diversity was similar to diversity in CNI/methotrexate controls. Donor-recipient similarity was low at 1-2 months but increased during the first year, and donor CD8+ memory clones often dominated later blood repertoires. The TRB repertoires of T cells infiltrating skin or the GI tract showed only limited overlap with the TRB repertoires found in blood.

Concerning this clone itself: No cognate antigen has been identified for it. No base qualities exist here, and no much larger clone lies one base off it.

TRB sequencing used genomic DNA with the immunoSEQ assay at survey resolution or the hsTCRB kit. For the original study's pipeline: Initial read processing used immunoSEQ software, and repertoire analyses used the LymphoSeq R package. Clonality was computed as 1 minus normalized Shannon entropy; Gini coefficient was also calculated for each TRB dataset. Phenotypes of unsorted samples were inferred by mapping TRB sequences from sorted subsets of the recipient or donor onto the same recipient's unsorted samples. As stored in TCRdb, this immuneACCESS dataset retains in-frame rearrangements with V and J assigned. A fraction of the clones does not appear; measured against another copy, unresolved V genes explain less than half of the discrepancy, and the remainder lacks a known reason. V and J calls and clone size are as listed in that table; D and trimming were resolved from the DNA. This sample has 7,000 or so clones in its table, and around 78% of those were observed once. The ten largest clones capture around a quarter of the sample.

Peripheral blood samples were provided by related bone marrow donors on the day of marrow donation. Peripheral blood and bone marrow mononuclear cells were isolated by Ficoll-Hypaque density centrifugation and were cryopreserved. CD4+ and CD8+ T cells, including naive and memory subsets, were sorted by FACS on a FACSAria II. V is pruned by 0 bases and J by 8 bases, leaving 6 bases of the junction without a gene match. The germline V gene (reference sequence) provides CDR1 MNHNY and CDR2 SVGAGI. The CDR3, cysteine through phenylalanine, is 14 amino acids long. Of all the DNA, just the CDR3 is kept, 42 bases in frame from base 1.

The chain links TRBV6-6 with TRBJ1-2, and TRBD1 aligns with 7 junction nucleotides. This receptor was taken from a woman in her forties or fifties in good health and a related stem cell transplant donor. Sequencing input: memory CD4+ T cells sorted from blood. The DNA is as follows: TGTGCCAGCAGTTACTCGGCGGCAGGGGGAGGCTACACCTTC. Its translation reads: CASSYSAAGGGYTF.